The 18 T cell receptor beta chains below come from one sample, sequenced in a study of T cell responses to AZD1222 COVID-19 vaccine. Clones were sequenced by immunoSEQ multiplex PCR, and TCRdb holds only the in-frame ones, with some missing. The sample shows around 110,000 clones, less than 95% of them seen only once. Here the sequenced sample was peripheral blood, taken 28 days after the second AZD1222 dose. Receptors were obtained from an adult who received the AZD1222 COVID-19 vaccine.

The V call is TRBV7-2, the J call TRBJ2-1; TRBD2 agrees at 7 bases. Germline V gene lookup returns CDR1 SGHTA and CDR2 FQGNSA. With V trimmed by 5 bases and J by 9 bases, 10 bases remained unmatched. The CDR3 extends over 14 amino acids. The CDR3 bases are TGTGCCAGCAGCCCAACTAGCGTTCGTCTTGAGCAGTTCTTC. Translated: CASSPTSVRLEQFF.

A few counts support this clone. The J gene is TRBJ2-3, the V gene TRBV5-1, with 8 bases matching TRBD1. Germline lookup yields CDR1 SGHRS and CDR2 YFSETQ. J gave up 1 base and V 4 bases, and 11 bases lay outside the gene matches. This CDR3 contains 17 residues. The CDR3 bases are TGCGCCAGCAGCCCGGTCCCATCGGGACAGGGCACAGATACGCAGTATTTT. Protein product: CASSPVPSGQGTDTQYF.

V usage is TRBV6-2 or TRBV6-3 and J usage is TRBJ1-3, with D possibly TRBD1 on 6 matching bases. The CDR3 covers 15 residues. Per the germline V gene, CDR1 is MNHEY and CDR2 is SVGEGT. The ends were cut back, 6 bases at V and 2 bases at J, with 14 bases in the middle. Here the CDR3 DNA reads TGTGCCAGCAGCGCGACCGGGGGGCCTGGAAACACCATATATTTT. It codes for CASSATGGPGNTIYF.

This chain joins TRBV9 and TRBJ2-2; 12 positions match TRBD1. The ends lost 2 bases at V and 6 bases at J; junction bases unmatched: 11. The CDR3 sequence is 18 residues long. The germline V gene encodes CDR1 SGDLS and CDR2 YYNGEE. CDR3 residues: CASSVPGTGGSFSGELFF. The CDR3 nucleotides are TGTGCCAGCAGCGTCCCCGGGACAGGGGGCTCGTTTTCCGGGGAGCTGTTTTTT.

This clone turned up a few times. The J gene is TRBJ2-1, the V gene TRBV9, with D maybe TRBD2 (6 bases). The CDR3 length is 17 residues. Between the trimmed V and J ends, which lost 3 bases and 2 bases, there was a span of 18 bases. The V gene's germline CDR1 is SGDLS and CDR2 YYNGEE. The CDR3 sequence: CASSGGRGGATYNEQFF. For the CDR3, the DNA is TGTGCCAGCAGCGGTGGGAGAGGCGGGGCCACCTACAATGAGCAGTTCTTC.

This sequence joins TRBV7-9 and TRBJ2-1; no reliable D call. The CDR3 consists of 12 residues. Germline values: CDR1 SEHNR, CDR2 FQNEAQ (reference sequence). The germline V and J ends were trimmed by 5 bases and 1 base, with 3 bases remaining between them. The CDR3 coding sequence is TGTGCCAGCAGCCCGTCCTACAATGAGCAGTTCTTC. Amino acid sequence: CASSPSYNEQFF.

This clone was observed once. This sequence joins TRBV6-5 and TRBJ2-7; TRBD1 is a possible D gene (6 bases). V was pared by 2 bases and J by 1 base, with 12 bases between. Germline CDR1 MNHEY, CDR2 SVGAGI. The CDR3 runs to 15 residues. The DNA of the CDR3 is TGTGCCAGCAGTTACGTCAGGGGCCTTTCCTACGAGCAGTACTTC. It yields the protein CASSYVRGLSYEQYF.

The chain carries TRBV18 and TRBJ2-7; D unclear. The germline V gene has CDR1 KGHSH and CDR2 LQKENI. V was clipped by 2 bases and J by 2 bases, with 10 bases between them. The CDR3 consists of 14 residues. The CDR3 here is CASSPETLTYEQYF. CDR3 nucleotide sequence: TGTGCCAGCTCACCAGAGACCCTGACCTACGAGCAGTACTTC.

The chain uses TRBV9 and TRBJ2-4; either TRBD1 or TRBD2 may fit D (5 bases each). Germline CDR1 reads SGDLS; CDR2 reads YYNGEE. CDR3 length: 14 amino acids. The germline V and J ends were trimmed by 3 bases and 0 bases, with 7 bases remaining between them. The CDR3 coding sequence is TGTGCCAGCAGCGAAGGGACAGCCAAAAACATTCAGTACTTC. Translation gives CASSEGTAKNIQYF.

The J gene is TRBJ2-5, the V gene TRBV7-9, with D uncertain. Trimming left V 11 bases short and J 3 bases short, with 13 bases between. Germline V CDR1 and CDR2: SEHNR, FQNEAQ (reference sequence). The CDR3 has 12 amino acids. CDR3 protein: CAGTGSEETQYF. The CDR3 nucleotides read TGTGCCGGAACCGGCAGCGAAGAGACCCAGTACTTC.

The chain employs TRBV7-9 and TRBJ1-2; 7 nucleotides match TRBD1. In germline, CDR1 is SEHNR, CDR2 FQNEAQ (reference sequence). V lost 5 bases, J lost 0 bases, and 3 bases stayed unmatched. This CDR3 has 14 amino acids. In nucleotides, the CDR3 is TGTGCCAGCAGCCGCGGGACAGCTAACTATGGCTACACCTTC. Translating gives CASSRGTANYGYTF.

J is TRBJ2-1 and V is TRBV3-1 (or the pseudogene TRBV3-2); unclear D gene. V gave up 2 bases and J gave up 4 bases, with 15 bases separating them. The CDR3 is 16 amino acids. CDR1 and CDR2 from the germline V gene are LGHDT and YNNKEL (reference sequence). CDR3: CASSQQVLAIYNEQFF. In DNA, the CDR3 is TGTGCCAGCAGCCAACAAGTGTTGGCAATATACAATGAGCAGTTCTTC.

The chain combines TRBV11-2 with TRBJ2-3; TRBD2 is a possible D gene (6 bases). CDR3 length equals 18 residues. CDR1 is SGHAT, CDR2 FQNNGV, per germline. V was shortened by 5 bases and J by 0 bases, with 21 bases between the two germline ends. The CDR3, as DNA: TGTGCCAGCAGCCGAAGGCCAGGAGGGGCTACTAGCACAGATACGCAGTATTTT. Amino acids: CASSRRPGGATSTDTQYF.

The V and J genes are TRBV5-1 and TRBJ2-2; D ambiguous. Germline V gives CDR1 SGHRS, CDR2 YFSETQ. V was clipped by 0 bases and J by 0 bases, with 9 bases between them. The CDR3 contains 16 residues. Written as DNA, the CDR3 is TGCGCCAGCAGCTTGGTTTCGAGCTCGAACACCGGGGAGCTGTTTTTT. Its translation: CASSLVSSSNTGELFF.

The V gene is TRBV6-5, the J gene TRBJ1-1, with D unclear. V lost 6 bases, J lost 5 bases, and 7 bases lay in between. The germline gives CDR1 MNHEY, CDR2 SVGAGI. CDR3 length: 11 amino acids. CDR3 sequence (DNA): TGTGCCAGCAGATATGGGACTGAAGCTTTCTTT. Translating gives CASRYGTEAFF.

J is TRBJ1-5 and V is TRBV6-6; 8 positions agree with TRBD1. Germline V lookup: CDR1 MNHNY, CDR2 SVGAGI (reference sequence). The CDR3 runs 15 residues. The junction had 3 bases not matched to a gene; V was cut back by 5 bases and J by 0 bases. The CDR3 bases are TGTGCCAGCAGTGACCAGGGGGCTAGCAATCAGCCCCAGCATTTT. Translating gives CASSDQGASNQPQHF.

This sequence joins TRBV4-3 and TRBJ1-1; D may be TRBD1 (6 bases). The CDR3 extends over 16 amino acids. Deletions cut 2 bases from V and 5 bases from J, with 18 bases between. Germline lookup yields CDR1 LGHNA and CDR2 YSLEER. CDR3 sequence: CASSQPLGQGGTEAFF. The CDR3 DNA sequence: TGCGCCAGCAGCCAACCCTTGGGCCAAGGGGGTACTGAAGCTTTCTTT.

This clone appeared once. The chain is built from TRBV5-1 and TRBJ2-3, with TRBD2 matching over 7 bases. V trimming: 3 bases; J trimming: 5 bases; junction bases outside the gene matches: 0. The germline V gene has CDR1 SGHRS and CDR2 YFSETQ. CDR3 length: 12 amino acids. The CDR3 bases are TGCGCCAGCAGCTGGGGGGGAGATACGCAGTATTTT. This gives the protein CASSWGGDTQYF.